These 18 T cell receptor beta chains came from one sample sequenced in a study of blood T cell repertoires in COVID-19. Measured with immunoSEQ multiplex PCR; TCRdb has only the in-frame clones, and not every one. The sample lists approximately 150,000 clones, around four fifths occurring once. The sequenced sample was peripheral blood. These receptors all come from a woman older than 75 with COVID-19, enrolled during active disease.

V usage is TRBV28 and J usage is TRBJ1-1; TRBD1 matches 8 bases. CDR1 and CDR2 (germline): MDHEN, SYDVKM. With 7 bases clipped from V and 8 bases from J, the junction kept 9 bases outside the gene matches. The CDR3 totals 13 residues. The CDR3 nucleotides read TGTGCCAGCACCCCGGGACAGGAAAAGGAAGCTTTCTTT. It codes for CASTPGQEKEAFF.

This clone was counted only a few times. CDR3 residues: CASSQTGSGELFF. The DNA for the CDR3 is TGCGCCAGCAGCCAGACAGGGTCCGGGGAGCTGTTTTTT. The chain employs TRBV5-1 and TRBJ2-2; 7 bases line up with TRBD1. The junction had 3 bases not matched to a gene; V was cut back by 4 bases and J by 6 bases. Germline CDR1 SGHRS, CDR2 YFSETQ. The CDR3 runs to 13 residues.

This sequence joins TRBV27 and TRBJ1-4; no clear D gene. The CDR3 runs 14 residues. The V gene lost 7 bases and the J gene lost 3 bases, with 12 bases spanning the gap. Germline CDR1 reads MNHEY; CDR2 reads SMNVEV (reference sequence). CDR3 DNA: TGTGCCAGCACGTCGACACGAGCTAATGAAAAACTGTTTTTT. Translation: CASTSTRANEKLFF.

The J gene is TRBJ2-5, the V gene TRBV5-1; 7 bases align to TRBD1. The CDR3 has 12 amino acids. V trimming: 0 bases; J trimming: 9 bases; junction bases outside the gene matches: 2. Germline V lookup: CDR1 SGHRS, CDR2 YFSETQ. The CDR3 spells CASSLAQGAQYF. For the CDR3, the DNA is TGCGCCAGCAGCTTGGCCCAGGGGGCCCAGTACTTC.

J is TRBJ1-1 and V is TRBV5-8; perhaps TRBD1 as D (5 bases). The V and J ends lost 4 bases and 5 bases respectively, with 18 bases between them. This CDR3 comprises 15 residues. CDR1 and CDR2 from the germline V gene are SGHTS and YDEGEE. In DNA, the CDR3 is TGTGCCAGCAGCCTGGTCGGGCCGCGGGGGACTGAAGCTTTCTTT. Protein product: CASSLVGPRGTEAFF.

The chain recombines TRBV2 with TRBJ2-5, with TRBD1 identical over 8 bases. V gave up 0 bases and J gave up 5 bases; unmatched junction bases: 5. CDR3 size: 15 residues. Germline lookup yields CDR1 SNHLY and CDR2 FYNNEI. The CDR3 DNA sequence: TGTGCCAGCAGTGAAGCGGACAGGGAAGTGGAGACCCAGTACTTC. This codes for CASSEADREVETQYF.

V gene TRBV5-1 combines with J gene TRBJ1-2; perhaps TRBD1 as D (5 bases). Between the trimmed V and J ends, which lost 0 bases and 0 bases, there was a span of 9 bases. The CDR3 has 15 residues. Germline V gives CDR1 SGHRS, CDR2 YFSETQ. CDR3 coding DNA: TGCGCCAGCAGCTTGGGACAGACAGCTAACTATGGCTACACCTTC. Amino acid sequence: CASSLGQTANYGYTF.

This clone appeared once. This chain joins TRBV5-1 and TRBJ2-7, with D possibly matching TRBD2 (6 bases). Trimming pared 4 bases from V and 1 base from J, leaving 12 bases between. The CDR3 has 14 amino acids. Germline V gene data show CDR1 as SGHRS and CDR2 as YFSETQ. CDR3 loop: CASSPMGGSYEQYF. In DNA, the CDR3 is TGCGCCAGCAGCCCAATGGGGGGTTCCTACGAGCAGTACTTC.

This chain joins TRBV7-6 and TRBJ2-7, with 11 bases aligning to TRBD2. The germline CDR1 and CDR2 sequences are SGHVS and FNYEAQ. The V segment lost 4 bases and the J segment 2 bases; nucleotides outside the gene matches: 7. The CDR3 totals 16 residues. Written as DNA, the CDR3 is TGTGCCAGCAGCTGGAGGGTAGCGGGAGGGGCCTACGAGCAGTACTTC. Translating gives CASSWRVAGGAYEQYF.

The J gene is TRBJ1-4, the V gene TRBV10-3, with a tentative D call TRBD1 (5 bases). Germline CDR1 ENHRY, CDR2 SYGVKD. This CDR3 region has 14 residues. Trimming shortened V by 7 bases and J by 0 bases, and 9 bases separated the two germline ends. The DNA for the CDR3 is TGTGCCATCAAAGGGGATACAACTAATGAAAAACTGTTTTTT. Translation gives CAIKGDTTNEKLFF.

The CDR3 coding sequence is TGTGCCAGCAGACGTACAGGGGGCGCAGTCTCCGGGGAGCTGTTTTTT. Amino acid sequence: CASRRTGGAVSGELFF. This chain connects TRBV7-9 to TRBJ2-2, with 9 bases identical to TRBD1. V was clipped by 6 bases and J by 6 bases; unmatched bases: 11. In germline, CDR1 is SEHNR, CDR2 FQNEAQ (reference sequence). The CDR3 sequence is 16 residues long.

In its sample, this clone was seen once. The chain couples TRBV7-9 to TRBJ2-1; 8 positions agree with TRBD2. Per germline, CDR1 SEHNR and CDR2 FQNEAQ (reference sequence). V lost 5 bases to trimming and J lost 5 bases; unmatched junction nucleotides: 8. The CDR3 consists of 15 residues. The CDR3 is CASSRGSGRNNEQFF. The DNA of the CDR3 is TGTGCCAGCAGCCGGGGGAGCGGGAGAAACAATGAGCAGTTCTTC.

The chain uses TRBV18 and TRBJ1-2, with 7 bases aligning to TRBD1. The CDR3 is made up of 16 amino acids. V was clipped by 8 bases and J by 1 base; unmatched bases: 13. CDR1 KGHSH and CDR2 LQKENI come from the germline V gene. CDR3 sequence: CASAQETGQINYGYTF. The CDR3 DNA reads TGTGCCAGCGCACAAGAGACGGGACAGATTAACTATGGCTACACCTTC.

The V call is TRBV6-5, the J call TRBJ2-1, with D possibly matching TRBD1 (6 bases). There are 15 residues in the CDR3. Trimming shortened V by 2 bases and J by 2 bases, and 10 bases separated the two germline ends. Germline V gene sequence: CDR1 MNHEY, CDR2 SVGAGI. The CDR3 sequence is CASSYQTGPYNEQFF. The CDR3 nucleotides are TGTGCCAGCAGTTACCAAACAGGGCCCTACAATGAGCAGTTCTTC.

The V and J genes are TRBV5-8 and TRBJ1-1; D is uncertain. The CDR3 spans 14 residues. Trimming shortened V by 1 base and J by 0 bases, and 7 bases separated the two germline ends. Germline V lookup: CDR1 SGHTS, CDR2 YDEGEE. CDR3 in amino acids: CASSLHSMNTEAFF. The CDR3 DNA is TGTGCCAGCAGCTTGCACAGCATGAACACTGAAGCTTTCTTT.

The chain combines TRBV7-9 with TRBJ1-2, with a weak D call TRBD1 (5 bases). Per the germline V gene, CDR1 is SEHNR and CDR2 is FQNEAQ (reference sequence). V lost 7 bases, J lost 8 bases, and 17 bases lay in between. CDR3 length: 13 residues. This CDR3 reads CASTPRGVRGYTF. The CDR3 DNA reads TGTGCCAGCACCCCCCGGGGGGTCCGCGGCTACACCTTC.

DNA of the CDR3: TGTGCCAGCAGCTCCAGCGGGAGTAGAATGGGCGAGCAGTACTTC. It encodes CASSSSGSRMGEQYF. The chain links TRBV2 to TRBJ2-7; 8 nucleotides agree with TRBD2. The CDR3 covers 15 residues. V was pared by 6 bases and J by 6 bases, with 13 bases of the junction left unmatched. Germline-derived CDR1 and CDR2 are SNHLY and FYNNEI.

The chain is built from TRBV6-4 and TRBJ2-7; the match to TRBD1 covers 7 bases. Losses at the gene ends were 6 bases for V and 4 bases for J; bases not matched to a gene: 9. Germline CDR1 reads MRHNA; CDR2 reads SNTAGT. The CDR3 has 14 amino acids. In DNA form, the CDR3 reads TGTGCCAGCAGCCCGACAGGGTACTCGTACGAGCAGTACTTC. As protein: CASSPTGYSYEQYF.